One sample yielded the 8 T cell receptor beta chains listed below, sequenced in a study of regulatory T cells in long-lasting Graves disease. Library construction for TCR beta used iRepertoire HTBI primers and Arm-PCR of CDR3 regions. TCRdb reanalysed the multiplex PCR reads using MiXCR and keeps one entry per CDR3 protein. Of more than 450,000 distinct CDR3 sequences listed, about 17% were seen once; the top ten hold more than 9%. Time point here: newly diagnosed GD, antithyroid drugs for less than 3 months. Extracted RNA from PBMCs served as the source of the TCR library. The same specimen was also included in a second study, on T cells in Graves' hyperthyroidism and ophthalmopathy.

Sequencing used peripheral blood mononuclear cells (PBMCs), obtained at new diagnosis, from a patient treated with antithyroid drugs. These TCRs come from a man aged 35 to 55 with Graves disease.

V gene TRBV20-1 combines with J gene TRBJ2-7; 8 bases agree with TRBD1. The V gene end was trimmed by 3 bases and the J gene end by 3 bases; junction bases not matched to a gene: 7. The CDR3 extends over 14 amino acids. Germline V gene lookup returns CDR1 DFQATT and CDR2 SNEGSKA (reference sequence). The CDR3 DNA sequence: TGCAGTGCTAGGCCCTGGACAGGGAACTACGAGCAGTACTTC. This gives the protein CSARPWTGNYEQYF.

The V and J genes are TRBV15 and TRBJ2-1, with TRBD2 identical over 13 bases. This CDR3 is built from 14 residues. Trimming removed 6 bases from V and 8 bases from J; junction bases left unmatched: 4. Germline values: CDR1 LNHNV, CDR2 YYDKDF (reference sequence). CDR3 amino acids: CATSGLAGVYEQFF. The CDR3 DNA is TGTGCCACCAGTGGACTAGCGGGAGTCTATGAGCAGTTCTTC.

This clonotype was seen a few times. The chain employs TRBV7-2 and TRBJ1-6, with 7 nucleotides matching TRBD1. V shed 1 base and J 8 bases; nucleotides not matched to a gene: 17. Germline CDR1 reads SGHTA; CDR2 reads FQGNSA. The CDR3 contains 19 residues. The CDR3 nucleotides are TGTGCCAGCAGCTTAGTACCTCCGAGGCAGGGGGGATGGGATTCACCCCTCCACTTT. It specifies CASSLVPPRQGGWDSPLHF.

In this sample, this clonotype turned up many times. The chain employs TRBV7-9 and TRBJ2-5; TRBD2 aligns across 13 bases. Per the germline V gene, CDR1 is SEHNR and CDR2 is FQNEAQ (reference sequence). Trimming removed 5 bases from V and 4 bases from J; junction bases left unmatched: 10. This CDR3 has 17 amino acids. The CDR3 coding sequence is TGTGCCAGCAGCCTCCGAAGGACTAGCGGGAGTGCAGAGACCCAGTACTTC. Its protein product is CASSLRRTSGSAETQYF. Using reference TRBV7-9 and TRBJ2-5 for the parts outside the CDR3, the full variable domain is DTGVSQNPRHKITKRGQNVTFRCDPISEHNRLYWYRQTLGQGPEFLTYFQNEAQLEKSRLLSDRFSAERPKGSFSTLEIQRTEQGDSAMYLCASSLRRTSGSAETQYFGPGTRLLVL.

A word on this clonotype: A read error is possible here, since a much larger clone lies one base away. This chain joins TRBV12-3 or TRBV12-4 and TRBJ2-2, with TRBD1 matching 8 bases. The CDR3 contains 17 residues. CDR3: CASSFGRGLKNTGELVF. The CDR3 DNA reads TGTGCCAGCAGTTTTGGCAGGGGGCTAAAAAACACCGGGGAGCTGGTTTTT.

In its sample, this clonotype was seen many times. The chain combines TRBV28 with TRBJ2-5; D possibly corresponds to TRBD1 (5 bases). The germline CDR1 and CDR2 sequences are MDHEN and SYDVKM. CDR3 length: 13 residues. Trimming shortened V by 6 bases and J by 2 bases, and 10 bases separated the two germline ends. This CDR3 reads CASRDTLQETQYF. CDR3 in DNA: TGTGCCAGCAGGGACACTTTACAAGAGACCCAGTACTTC.

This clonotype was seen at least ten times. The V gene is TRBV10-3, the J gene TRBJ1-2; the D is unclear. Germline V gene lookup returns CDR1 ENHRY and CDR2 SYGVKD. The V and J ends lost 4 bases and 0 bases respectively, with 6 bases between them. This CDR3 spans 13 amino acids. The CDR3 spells CAISGDSNYGYTF. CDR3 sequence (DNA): TGTGCCATCAGTGGGGATTCTAACTATGGCTACACCTTC.

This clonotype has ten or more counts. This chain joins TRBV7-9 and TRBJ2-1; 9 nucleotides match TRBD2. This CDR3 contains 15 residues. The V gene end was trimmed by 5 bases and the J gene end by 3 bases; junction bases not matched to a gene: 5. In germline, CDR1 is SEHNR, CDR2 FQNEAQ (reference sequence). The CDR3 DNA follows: TGTGCCAGCAGCCGGAGCGGGAGGAACTACAATGAGCAGTTCTTC. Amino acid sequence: CASSRSGRNYNEQFF.